These T cell receptor beta chains were read from a single sample in a study of cytomegalovirus exposure and HLA in healthy donors. Clones were sequenced by immunoSEQ multiplex PCR, and TCRdb holds only the in-frame ones, with some missing. The sample lists approximately 110,000 clones, around 80% occurring once. Input material: PBMCs. The receptors derive from a man aged 45-65 years in good health and CMV-seronegative. CDR3s include the opening cysteine and the closing phenylalanine or tryptophan. The D gene is left open where the match is weak. The listing skips clone size in some rows; elsewhere it reads once, few, many or a size class.

D	V	J	size	CDR3	DNA
.	TRBV6-1	TRBJ2-7	few	CASLGTFSYEQYF	TGTGCCAGCCTTGGCACCTTCTCCTACGAGCAGTACTTC
.	TRBV6-6	TRBJ2-7	few	CASTSRDLPYEQYF	TGTGCCAGCACTTCGCGGGATCTCCCCTACGAGCAGTACTTC
.	TRBV7-2	TRBJ2-3	.	CASSSFPDRARGDTQYF	TGTGCCAGCAGCTCGTTCCCGGATAGGGCTCGCGGGGATACGCAGTATTTT
.	TRBV30	TRBJ1-1	.	CAWSVDSEAFF	TGTGCCTGGAGTGTAGACAGTGAAGCTTTCTTT
TRBD1	TRBV7-7	TRBJ2-7	few	CASSPTGALLSYEQYF	TGTGCCAGCAGCCCAACAGGGGCCCTACTGTCCTACGAGCAGTACTTC
.	TRBV5-4	TRBJ2-2	.	CASSGRGGGHGELFF	TGTGCCAGCAGCGGCCGAGGGGGGGGTCACGGGGAGCTGTTTTTT
TRBD2	TRBV27	TRBJ2-7	.	CASSLGLAGSREQYF	TGTGCCAGCAGTTTAGGGCTAGCGGGGTCGAGAGAGCAGTACTTC
.	TRBV4-1	TRBJ2-2	.	CASSQGGGLNTGELFF	TGCGCCAGCAGCCAGGGAGGGGGGCTTAACACCGGGGAGCTGTTTTTT
.	TRBV4-3	TRBJ1-3	.	CASSQDTDSGNTIYF	TGCGCCAGCAGCCAAGACACAGACTCTGGAAACACCATATATTTT
.	TRBV7-7	TRBJ2-7	.	CASSAQGGEQYF	TGTGCCAGCAGCGCCCAGGGTGGGGAGCAGTACTTC
.	TRBV5-8	TRBJ2-4	.	CASSLAQGRLAKNIQYF	TGTGCCAGCAGCTTGGCCCAGGGGAGACTAGCCAAAAACATTCAGTACTTC
.	TRBV5-6	TRBJ2-6	.	CASSHIRGSGANVLTF	TGTGCCAGCAGCCACATCAGGGGCTCTGGGGCCAACGTCCTGACTTTC
TRBD1	TRBV2	TRBJ1-4	.	CASNQDRGREKLFF	TGTGCCAGCAATCAGGACAGGGGGCGTGAAAAACTGTTTTTT
TRBD1	TRBV6-1	TRBJ1-2	.	CASRQGQFNYGYTF	TGTGCCAGCCGACAGGGACAGTTTAACTATGGCTACACCTTC
.	TRBV19	TRBJ2-1	.	CASSSGLDEQFF	TGTGCCAGTAGCTCAGGGTTAGATGAGCAGTTCTTC
.	TRBV19	TRBJ1-3	.	CASSIHSGNTIYF	TGTGCCAGTAGTATTCACTCTGGAAACACCATATATTTT
TRBD1	TRBV18	TRBJ1-1	.	CASSPVQGVGTTEAFF	TGTGCCAGCTCACCGGTACAGGGGGTTGGAACAACTGAAGCTTTCTTT
.	TRBV30	TRBJ2-3	once	CPWMVGDRVTDTQYF	TGTCCCTGGATGGTAGGGGATAGGGTCACAGATACGCAGTATTTT
.	TRBV5-1	TRBJ2-7	.	CASRYQREEQYF	TGCGCCAGCCGATATCAACGGGAAGAGCAGTACTTC
.	TRBV19	TRBJ1-2	.	CASSPPGGSYGYTF	TGTGCCAGTAGTCCCCCGGGAGGCAGCTATGGCTACACCTTC
.	TRBV7-3	TRBJ2-1	.	CASSSRRYNEQFF	TGTGCCAGCAGCTCGCGGCGGTACAATGAGCAGTTCTTC
TRBD2	TRBV6-1	TRBJ2-5	.	CATGREVGETQYF	TGTGCCACCGGGCGGGAGGTAGGAGAGACCCAGTACTTC
.	TRBV29-1	TRBJ2-7	few	CSVEGPYEQYF	TGCAGCGTTGAGGGGCCCTACGAGCAGTACTTC
.	TRBV9	TRBJ2-3	.	CASSGGIVPDTQYF	TGTGCCAGCAGCGGCGGTATAGTACCCGATACGCAGTATTTT
.	TRBV6-1	TRBJ2-7	.	CASSEATGSSYEQYF	TGTGCCAGCAGTGAAGCTACGGGGAGCTCCTACGAGCAGTACTTC
TRBD1	TRBV5-1	TRBJ2-1	.	CASSSNPGTGFNEQFF	TGCGCCAGCAGCTCAAACCCCGGGACAGGGTTCAATGAGCAGTTCTTC
.	TRBV30	TRBJ2-7	.	CAWSVFPNEQYF	TGTGCCTGGAGTGTATTCCCTAACGAGCAGTACTTC
.	TRBV2	TRBJ1-2	once	CASSRDSNYGYTF	TGTGCCAGCAGTCGAGACAGCAACTATGGCTACACCTTC
.	TRBV7-9	TRBJ2-1	.	CASSFGLRENEQFF	TGTGCCAGCAGCTTTGGACTACGAGAGAATGAGCAGTTCTTC
TRBD1	TRBV18	TRBJ2-7	.	CATSGDSSYEQYF	TGTGCCACCTCAGGGGACAGCTCCTACGAGCAGTACTTC
TRBD1	TRBV7-2	TRBJ2-7	.	CASTQTGGLVYEQYF	TGTGCCAGCACCCAAACAGGGGGCTTGGTGTACGAGCAGTACTTC
.	TRBV4-1	TRBJ2-5	once	CASSHYSDPRETQYF	TGCGCCAGCAGCCACTATAGCGATCCGCGAGAGACCCAGTACTTC
TRBD2	TRBV9	TRBJ2-7	.	CASSPGGNYEQYF	TGTGCCAGCAGCCCGGGAGGGAACTACGAGCAGTACTTC
TRBD1	TRBV9	TRBJ1-6	.	CASSVGGGINSPLHF	TGTGCCAGCAGCGTTGGAGGGGGCATAAATTCACCCCTCCACTTT
TRBD2	TRBV5-8	TRBJ2-1	.	CASSGVGFAGEWQFF	TGTGCCAGCAGCGGTGTGGGGTTTGCGGGAGAGTGGCAGTTCTTC
.	TRBV7-9	TRBJ1-1	once	CASSLAQGQRKAFF	TGTGCCAGCAGCTTAGCCCAGGGACAAAGAAAAGCTTTCTTT
TRBD2	TRBV30	TRBJ2-3	.	CAWSLPVGGWADTQYF	TGTGCCTGGAGTCTCCCAGTCGGGGGGTGGGCAGATACGCAGTATTTT
.	TRBV5-6	TRBJ2-2	.	CASSAPGEEYTGELFF	TGTGCCAGCAGCGCACCTGGGGAGGAGTACACCGGGGAGCTGTTTTTT
.	TRBV7-9	TRBJ2-7	.	CASSYRSEQYF	TGTGCCAGCAGCTATAGGAGCGAGCAGTACTTC
.	TRBV6-1	TRBJ1-5	.	CASSERGGRVSNQPQHF	TGTGCCAGCAGTGAGAGGGGAGGCCGGGTTTCCAATCAGCCCCAGCATTTT
TRBD2	TRBV5-6	TRBJ2-1	.	CASSLASGSARNEQFF	TGTGCCAGCAGCTTGGCTAGCGGGAGCGCAAGGAATGAGCAGTTCTTC
.	TRBV7-9	TRBJ1-1	.	CASSSLHTEAFF	TGTGCCAGCAGCTCCCTTCACACTGAAGCTTTCTTT
.	TRBV28	TRBJ2-7	few	CASSPGTRSYEQYF	TGTGCCAGCAGTCCCGGGACACGCTCCTACGAGCAGTACTTC
.	TRBV5-4	TRBJ2-6	.	CASSSGRRSGANVLTF	TGTGCCAGCAGCTCAGGGCGGCGCTCTGGGGCCAACGTCCTGACTTTC
TRBD1	TRBV16	TRBJ1-1	few	CASSRRQGQNTEAFF	TGTGCCAGCAGCCGTCGACAGGGGCAGAACACTGAAGCTTTCTTT
.	TRBV25-1	TRBJ2-3	.	CASSEFSGGATDTQYF	TGTGCCAGCAGTGAATTTAGTGGAGGGGCCACAGATACGCAGTATTTT
TRBD2	TRBV2	TRBJ2-3	.	CASSGWSGRVTDTQYF	TGTGCCAGCAGTGGTTGGAGCGGGAGGGTCACAGATACGCAGTATTTT
.	TRBV7-2	TRBJ1-1	.	CASRRNPTGNTEAFF	TGTGCCAGCAGACGAAATCCGACAGGGAACACTGAAGCTTTCTTT
TRBD2	TRBV7-8	TRBJ2-2	.	CASSFLGLAGANTGELFF	TGTGCCAGCAGCTTCCTGGGACTAGCGGGCGCGAACACCGGGGAGCTGTTTTTT
.	TRBV6-5	TRBJ2-2	.	CASRGNANTGELFF	TGTGCCAGCCGCGGGAACGCGAACACCGGGGAGCTGTTTTTT
.	TRBV6-5	TRBJ1-1	.	CASSSPARANTEAFF	TGTGCCAGCAGTTCCCCCGCCAGGGCGAACACTGAAGCTTTCTTT
.	TRBV29-1	TRBJ1-1	.	CSVKAGNTEAFF	TGCAGCGTTAAAGCAGGGAACACTGAAGCTTTCTTT
.	TRBV19	TRBJ1-2	once	CASSQDRKDGYTF	TGTGCCAGTAGTCAAGACAGGAAGGATGGCTACACCTTC
TRBD1	TRBV6-1	TRBJ2-7	.	CASSEGGQGYEQYF	TGTGCCAGCAGTGAAGGGGGACAGGGTTACGAGCAGTACTTC